The next 12 T cell receptor beta chains were all read from a single sample in a study of T cell responses to AZD1222 COVID-19 vaccine. Data came from immunoSEQ multiplex PCR; TCRdb stores just in-frame clones and leaves some out. The sample carries over 150,000 clones, 90% recorded once. Sequences were derived from peripheral blood, sampled on day 0 of AZD1222 vaccination. All receptors come from an adult in good health.

The chain joins TRBV14 to TRBJ1-2, with unresolved D. Germline assignment: CDR1 SGHDN and CDR2 FVKESK. The CDR3 sequence is 13 residues long. V lost 2 bases to trimming and J lost 4 bases, with 8 bases between them. In DNA, the CDR3 is TGTGCCAGCAGCCAATATACCGCCTATGGCTACACCTTC. This codes for CASSQYTAYGYTF.

This chain joins TRBV3-1 (or the pseudogene TRBV3-2) and TRBJ1-4, with 7 bases lining up with TRBD1. V lost 4 bases, J lost 5 bases, and 10 bases stayed unmatched. This CDR3 region has 16 residues. Germline V gene sequence: CDR1 LGHDT, CDR2 YNNKEL (reference sequence). The CDR3 nucleotides read TGTGCCAGCAGCCGAAGTCGACAGGGAGTAAATGAAAAACTGTTTTTT. Translating it yields CASSRSRQGVNEKLFF.

This clone has a single count. The chain recombines TRBV29-1 with TRBJ2-2; 7 bases map to TRBD1. The germline CDR1 and CDR2 sequences are SQVTM and ANQGSEA. V gave up 4 bases and J gave up 4 bases; unmatched junction bases: 6. The CDR3 runs 14 residues. The CDR3 here is CSVVGGQSTGELFF. CDR3 bases: TGCAGCGTTGTAGGGGGACAGTCCACCGGGGAGCTGTTTTTT.

The chain combines TRBV6-4 with TRBJ1-5, with D unclear. CDR3 length: 13 amino acids. Germline-derived CDR1 and CDR2 are MRHNA and SNTAGT. V was clipped by 3 bases and J by 3 bases, with 6 bases between them. The CDR3 reads CASSEGDNQPQHF. In DNA, the CDR3 is TGTGCCAGCAGTGAGGGTGACAATCAGCCCCAGCATTTT.

This clone was seen once. This chain joins TRBV7-3 and TRBJ1-1; D is unresolved. The V end lost 5 bases, the J end lost 5 bases, and 9 bases lay between the germline ends. CDR1 and CDR2 (germline): SGHTA, FQGTGA. The CDR3 spans 12 residues. The DNA for the CDR3 is TGTGCCAGCAGCGAGGGTAGGACTGAAGCTTTCTTT. Its translation: CASSEGRTEAFF.

The chain has TRBV3-1 (or the pseudogene TRBV3-2) and TRBJ1-2, with D possibly being TRBD1 (5 bases). Germline CDR1 reads LGHDT; CDR2 reads YNNKEL (reference sequence). The CDR3 covers 15 residues. V lost 6 bases, J lost 2 bases, and 16 bases lay in between. This CDR3 reads CASRGRDRGNYGYTF. DNA for the CDR3: TGTGCCAGCAGAGGTCGGGACCGGGGGAACTATGGCTACACCTTC.

The chain combines TRBV4-2 with TRBJ2-7, with 10 bases fitting TRBD2. Germline assignment: CDR1 LGHNA and CDR2 YNFKEQ. V gave up 4 bases and J gave up 0 bases; unmatched junction bases: 6. This CDR3 spans 16 amino acids. The CDR3 nucleotides are TGTGCCAGCAGCCGCGTCACTAGCGGGGACTCCTACGAGCAGTACTTC. Its protein is CASSRVTSGDSYEQYF.

CDR3 loop: CASSIGGAVIIYGYTF. The CDR3 coding sequence is TGTGCCAGTAGTATAGGGGGGGCCGTCATCATATATGGCTACACCTTC. The rearrangement links TRBV19 to TRBJ1-2; D perhaps matches TRBD1 (6 bases). With 1 base removed from V and 5 bases from J, the gap between germline ends came to 17 bases. The germline gives CDR1 LNHDA, CDR2 SQIVND (reference sequence). This CDR3 contains 16 residues.

This chain links TRBV29-1 with TRBJ2-3; 10 bases fit TRBD2. The CDR3 runs 15 residues. Germline CDR1 is SQVTM and CDR2 is ANQGSEA. V shed 2 bases and J 9 bases; nucleotides not matched to a gene: 11. The CDR3 reads CSVESASGGPGTQYF. The CDR3, as DNA: TGCAGCGTTGAATCGGCTAGCGGGGGCCCAGGAACGCAGTATTTT.

V gene TRBV7-3 combines with J gene TRBJ1-1; D may be TRBD1 (5 bases). CDR3 size: 15 residues. CDR1 is SGHTA and CDR2 is FQGTGA in the germline V gene. Deletions cut 5 bases from V and 1 base from J, with 14 bases between. The CDR3 reads CASSPEGRPNTEAFF. CDR3 in DNA: TGTGCCAGCAGCCCCGAGGGGAGACCGAACACTGAAGCTTTCTTT.

The gene calls are TRBV29-1 and TRBJ1-2, with D perhaps TRBD1 (6 bases). CDR1 and CDR2 (germline): SQVTM, ANQGSEA. CDR3 length: 12 amino acids. Trimming removed 7 bases from V and 7 bases from J, with 16 bases in between. CDR3: CSGLTGSGGYTF. The CDR3 DNA follows: TGCAGCGGACTAACAGGGTCTGGTGGCTACACCTTC.

The V call is TRBV19, the J call TRBJ1-3; TRBD1 might be the D (5 bases). Trimming pared 5 bases from V and 5 bases from J, leaving 10 bases between. Looked up from germline, CDR1 is LNHDA and CDR2 is SQIVND (reference sequence). The CDR3 runs 13 residues. CDR3 loop: CASSQGGRNTIYF. CDR3 bases: TGTGCCAGTAGTCAGGGAGGAAGAAACACCATATATTTT.